This passage covers 6 T cell receptor beta chains from one sample sequenced in a study of blood T cell repertoires in COVID-19 (dated by TCRdb to 2018 to 2021). The library was obtained by the immunoSEQ multiplex PCR assay. The table was pulled from immuneACCESS by TCRdb, which kept in-frame rearrangements only. Such tables lose some clones; where checked, under half of the loss comes from unresolved V genes, and the rest has no known cause. The sample table records about 110,000 clones; 70% to 90% of these occur just once. Jointly, the top ten make up approximately 3.6% of the sample. Sequencing was performed on peripheral blood. The receptors come from a man aged 35-49 years with acute or convalescent COVID-19.

The chain links TRBV19 to TRBJ1-5; TRBD1 is a possible D gene (6 bases). Germline values: CDR1 LNHDA, CDR2 SQIVND (reference sequence). This CDR3 is built from 16 residues. The ends were cut back, 7 bases at V and 1 base at J, with 17 bases in the middle. CDR3 sequence: CASTGGPPGSNQPQHF. As DNA, the CDR3 is TGTGCCAGTACCGGGGGGCCTCCCGGGAGCAATCAGCCCCAGCATTTT.

This chain connects TRBV19 to TRBJ1-2; D call uncertain. Germline CDR1 reads LNHDA; CDR2 reads SQIVND (reference sequence). The CDR3 is made up of 12 amino acids. V lost 5 bases to trimming and J lost 5 bases, with 9 bases between them. The CDR3 DNA sequence: TGTGCCAGTAGTGACACGGATTATGGCTACACCTTC. Its translation is CASSDTDYGYTF.

The rearrangement uses TRBV23-1 and TRBJ1-1; D possibly corresponds to TRBD1 (5 bases). TRBV23-1 qualifies as an ORF whose function is uncertain. The CDR3 spans 16 residues. V was pared by 6 bases and J by 4 bases, with 21 bases between. CDR3: CASRSGTLPYSTEAFF. The CDR3 DNA follows: TGCGCCAGCAGATCCGGGACTCTCCCCTACAGCACTGAAGCTTTCTTT.

As regards this clone: The same CDR3 arises from other DNA sequences in this sample as well. CDR3 coding DNA: TGCGCCAGCAGCCAAGCCGGGGACTACAATGAGCAGTTCTTC. The encoded protein is CASSQAGDYNEQFF. The rearrangement joins TRBV4-1 to TRBJ2-1; maybe TRBD2 (5 bases). This CDR3 contains 14 residues. Deletions cut 1 base from V and 3 bases from J, with 7 bases between. CDR1 MGHRA and CDR2 YSYEKL come from the germline V gene.

The gene calls are TRBV5-5 and TRBJ1-6, with TRBD1 matching 8 bases. Germline CDR1 and CDR2: SGHKS and YYEKEE (reference sequence). With 2 bases clipped from V and 4 bases from J, the junction kept 5 bases outside the gene matches. The CDR3 has 16 residues. In DNA form, the CDR3 reads TGTGCCAGCAGCTTCACCGGGACAGGTTATAATTCACCCCTCCACTTT. Protein: CASSFTGTGYNSPLHF.

The CDR3 sequence is CASSLLQAGSRYEQYF. CDR3 nucleotide sequence: TGTGCCAGCAGTTTACTACAAGCGGGGAGTCGCTACGAGCAGTACTTC. This chain joins TRBV27 and TRBJ2-7; TRBD2 matches 7 bases. The V segment lost 2 bases and the J segment 3 bases; nucleotides outside the gene matches: 10. The CDR3 covers 16 residues. CDR1 is MNHEY, CDR2 SMNVEV, per germline (reference sequence).